The clone carrying this T cell receptor (beta chain) appeared a few times. Other DNA sequences in the same sample also yield this CDR3. The source of the sample is a study of blood T cell repertoires in COVID-19. About the study: Samples taken during acute and convalescent COVID-19 were collected in the United States, Italy and Spain. T cells, B-cell-depleted T cells, or PBMCs provided the cDNA or gDNA that served as material.

The germline CDR1 and CDR2 sequences are SGHTA and FQGNSA. CDR3 length: 14 residues. The trim removed 5 bases at V and 2 bases at J, leaving 3 bases unmatched. Per the original methods: Estimation of nucleated cell counts was performed using reference gene primer amplification. The assay was immunoSEQ multiplex PCR, and TCRdb's table has in-frame clones only and misses some. V and J calls and clone size come straight from that table; D and trimming were deduced from the DNA. The sample contains fewer than 350,000 clones, about 86% of which appear only once. V usage is TRBV7-2 and J usage is TRBJ2-7, with 10 bases matching TRBD2. The TCR comes from a woman aged 55-70 years with active or convalescent COVID-19. Input material: peripheral blood. DNA for the CDR3: TGTGCCAGCAGCCGCACTAGCGGGGCCTACGAGCAGTACTTC. This encodes CASSRTSGAYEQYF. The full variable domain, with the rest looked up from reference TRBV7-2 and TRBJ2-7, is GAGVSQSPSNKVTEKGKDVELRCDPISGHTALYWYRQSLGQGLEFLIYFQGNSAPDKSGLPSDRFSAERTGGSVSTLTIQRTQQEDSAVYLCASSRTSGAYEQYFGPGTRLTVT.